This section outlines one TCR beta chain sequence together with its context. Specified time point: newly diagnosed GD, antithyroid drugs for less than 3 months. The TCR library used RNA extracted from PBMCs. The guidelines of the American Thyroid Association were the basis for diagnosing Graves' disease. This sample is part of a study of regulatory T cells in long-lasting Graves disease. Per the germline V gene, CDR1 is DFQATT and CDR2 is SNEGSKA (reference sequence). V was pared by 6 bases and J by 1 base, with 23 bases between. CDR3 length: 17 residues. Both iRepertoire HTBI primers and Arm-PCR of CDR3 regions were used to build the TCR beta libraries. TCRdb passed the multiplex PCR reads through MiXCR, listing each CDR3 protein once. The table records 200,000 to 250,000 distinct CDR3 sequences, roughly 19% of them present only once. These sequences were also reported in another study, on T cells in Graves' hyperthyroidism and ophthalmopathy. As reported in that work: A first-round RT-PCR of the TCR CDR3 used the HTBI primer set.

The chain joins TRBV20-1 to TRBJ2-3; weak D call: TRBD2 (6 bases). This material consisted of peripheral blood mononuclear cells (PBMCs), taken at new diagnosis, from a patient treated with antithyroid drugs. This receptor was obtained from a woman aged 25 to 39 with Graves disease. The CDR3 nucleotides read TGCAGTGCAATCCCCGGGACTCTCGGCCGGGGCACAGATACGCAGTATTTT. This codes for CSAIPGTLGRGTDTQYF.